Below, 2 T cell receptor beta chains from the same sample are listed, as sequenced in a study of T cell clonality in common variable immunodeficiency. Repertoires were generated with immunoSEQ multiplex PCR, while TCRdb's copy carries only in-frame clones and drops some. This sample comprises 55,000 or so clones, none seen once only. Sequencing was done on a sample of peripheral blood mononuclear cells. These receptor sequences come from a person aged 18 to 70 in good health.

On this clone: The read terminates 3 residues before the CDR3 end, so the remaining end is supplied by the germline J gene. This chain joins TRBV7-9 and TRBJ1-1, with D perhaps TRBD1 (6 bases). V was shortened by 3 bases and J by 4 bases, with 9 bases between the two germline ends. CDR1 and CDR2 from the germline V gene are SEHNR and FQNEAQ (reference sequence). The CDR3 spans 13 residues. The DNA read from the CDR3 is TGTGCCAGCAGCTTCAGGGGTCGCACTGAA. Translated, it gives CASSFRGRTE. The entire CDR3 reads CASSFRGRTEAFF.

This clone has at least ten counts. The read stops 3 residues short of the end of the CDR3; the missing end is completed from the germline J gene. The chain links TRBV19 to TRBJ2-1, with 7 bases aligning to TRBD2. Germline trimming cut 3 bases from V and 7 bases from J; bases unmatched to any gene: 9. The CDR3 covers 15 residues. Germline CDR1 reads LNHDA; CDR2 reads SQIVND (reference sequence). CDR3 bases read: TGTGCCAGTAGTATTGGGCCTAGCGGACGTAATGAG. Amino acid sequence: CASSIGPSGRNE. The complete CDR3 reads CASSIGPSGRNEQFF.